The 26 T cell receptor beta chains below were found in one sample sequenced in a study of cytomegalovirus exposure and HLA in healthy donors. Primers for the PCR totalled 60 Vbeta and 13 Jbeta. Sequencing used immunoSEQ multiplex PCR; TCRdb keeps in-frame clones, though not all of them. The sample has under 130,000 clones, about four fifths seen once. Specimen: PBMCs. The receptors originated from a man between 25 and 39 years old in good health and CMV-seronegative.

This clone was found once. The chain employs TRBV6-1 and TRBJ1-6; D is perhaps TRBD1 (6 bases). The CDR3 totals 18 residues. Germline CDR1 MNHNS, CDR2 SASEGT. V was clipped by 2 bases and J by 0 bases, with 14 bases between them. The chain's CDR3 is CASSESYGGGSYNSPLHF. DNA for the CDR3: TGTGCCAGCAGTGAATCCTATGGGGGCGGCTCCTATAATTCACCCCTCCACTTT.

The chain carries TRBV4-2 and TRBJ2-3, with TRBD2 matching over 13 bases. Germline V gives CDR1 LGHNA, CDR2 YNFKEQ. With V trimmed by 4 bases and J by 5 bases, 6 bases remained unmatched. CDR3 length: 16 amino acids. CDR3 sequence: CASSPGLAGAGDTQYF. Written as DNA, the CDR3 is TGTGCCAGCAGCCCAGGACTAGCGGGGGCTGGAGATACGCAGTATTTT.

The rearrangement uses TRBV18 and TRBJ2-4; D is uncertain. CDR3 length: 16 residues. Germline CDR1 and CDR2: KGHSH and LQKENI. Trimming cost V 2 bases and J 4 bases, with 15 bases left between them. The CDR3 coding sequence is TGTGCCAGCTCACCAGTCCTCGCCGGAGAAAAAAACATTCAGTACTTC. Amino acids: CASSPVLAGEKNIQYF.

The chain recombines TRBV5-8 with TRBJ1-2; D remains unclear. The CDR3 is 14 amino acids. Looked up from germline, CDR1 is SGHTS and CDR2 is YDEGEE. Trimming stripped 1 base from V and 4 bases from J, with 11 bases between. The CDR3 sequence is CASSLWAGGYGYTF. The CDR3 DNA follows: TGTGCCAGCAGCTTGTGGGCAGGTGGCTATGGCTACACCTTC.

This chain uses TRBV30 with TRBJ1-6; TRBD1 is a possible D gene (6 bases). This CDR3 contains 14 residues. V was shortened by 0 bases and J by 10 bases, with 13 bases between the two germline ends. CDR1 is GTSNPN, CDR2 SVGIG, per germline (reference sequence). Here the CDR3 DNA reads TGTGCCTGGAGTGTTAGCAGGGGTGGATCACCCCTCCACTTT. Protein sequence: CAWSVSRGGSPLHF.

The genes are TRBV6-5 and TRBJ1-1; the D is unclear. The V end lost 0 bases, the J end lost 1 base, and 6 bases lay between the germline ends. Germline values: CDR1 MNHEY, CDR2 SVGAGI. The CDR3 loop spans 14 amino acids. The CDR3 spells CASSYSEGNTEAFF. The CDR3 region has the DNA TGTGCCAGCAGTTACTCAGAGGGGAACACTGAAGCTTTCTTT.

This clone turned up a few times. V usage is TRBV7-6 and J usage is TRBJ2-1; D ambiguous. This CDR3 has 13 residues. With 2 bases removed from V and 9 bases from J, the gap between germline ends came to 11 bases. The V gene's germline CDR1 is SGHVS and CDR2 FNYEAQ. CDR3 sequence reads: CASSLTQVTEQFF. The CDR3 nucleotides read TGTGCCAGCAGCTTAACCCAGGTTACTGAGCAGTTCTTC.

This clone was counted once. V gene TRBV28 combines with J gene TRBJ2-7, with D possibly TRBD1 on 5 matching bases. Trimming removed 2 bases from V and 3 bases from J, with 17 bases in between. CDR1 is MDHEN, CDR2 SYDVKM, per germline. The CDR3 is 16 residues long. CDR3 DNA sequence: TGTGCCAGCAGTTTAATTCAGGGCAGGGAACTCTACGAGCAGTACTTC. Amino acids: CASSLIQGRELYEQYF.

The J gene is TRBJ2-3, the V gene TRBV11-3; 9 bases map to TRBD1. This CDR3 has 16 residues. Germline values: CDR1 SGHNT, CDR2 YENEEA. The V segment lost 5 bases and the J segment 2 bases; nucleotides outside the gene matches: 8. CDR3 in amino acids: CASSPGQGTFTDTQYF. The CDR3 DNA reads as TGTGCCAGCAGCCCTGGACAGGGGACTTTCACAGATACGCAGTATTTT.

The CDR3 DNA reads as TGTGCCAGTAGTCTCGTTAGCGAAAATGAGCAGTTCTTC. Its protein product is CASSLVSENEQFF. The chain links TRBV19 to TRBJ2-1, with D tentatively TRBD2 (5 bases). CDR1 and CDR2 (germline): LNHDA, SQIVND (reference sequence). V was trimmed by 5 bases and J by 7 bases, leaving 12 bases between them. The CDR3 is 13 amino acids.

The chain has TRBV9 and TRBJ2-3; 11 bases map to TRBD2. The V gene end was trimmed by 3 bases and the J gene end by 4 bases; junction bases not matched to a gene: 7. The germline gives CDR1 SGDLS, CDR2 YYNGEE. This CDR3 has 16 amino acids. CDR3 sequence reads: CASSESAGLAADTQYF. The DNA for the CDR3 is TGTGCCAGCAGCGAGTCCGCGGGACTAGCGGCAGATACGCAGTATTTT.

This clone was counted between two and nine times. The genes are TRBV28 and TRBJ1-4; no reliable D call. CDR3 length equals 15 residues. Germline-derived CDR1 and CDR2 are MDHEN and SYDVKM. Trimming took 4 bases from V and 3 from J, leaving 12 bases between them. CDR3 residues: CASSSPGGPNEKLFF. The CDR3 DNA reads TGTGCCAGCAGTTCCCCGGGAGGGCCTAATGAAAAACTGTTTTTT.

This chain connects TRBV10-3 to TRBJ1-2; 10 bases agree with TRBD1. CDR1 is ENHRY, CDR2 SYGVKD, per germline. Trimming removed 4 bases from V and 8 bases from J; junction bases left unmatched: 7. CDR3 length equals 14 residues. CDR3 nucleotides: TGTGCCATCAGTGCCCTGACAGGGGGCGTAGGCTACACCTTC. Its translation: CAISALTGGVGYTF.

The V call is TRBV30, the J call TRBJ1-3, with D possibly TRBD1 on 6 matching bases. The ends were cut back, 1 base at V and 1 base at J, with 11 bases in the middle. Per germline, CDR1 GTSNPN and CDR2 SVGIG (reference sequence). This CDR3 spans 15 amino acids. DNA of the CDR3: TGTGCCTGGAGTGCTGGACAGTTATCTGGAAACACCATATATTTT. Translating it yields CAWSAGQLSGNTIYF.

The CDR3: CASSKLAGDSYEQYF. The CDR3 region has the DNA TGTGCCAGTAGTAAACTAGCGGGAGACAGCTACGAGCAGTACTTC. This chain uses TRBV19 with TRBJ2-7, with TRBD2 matching over 11 bases. Germline V gives CDR1 LNHDA, CDR2 SQIVND (reference sequence). The CDR3 covers 15 residues. After removal of 4 bases from V and 3 bases from J, the junction contained 5 bases not matched to a gene.

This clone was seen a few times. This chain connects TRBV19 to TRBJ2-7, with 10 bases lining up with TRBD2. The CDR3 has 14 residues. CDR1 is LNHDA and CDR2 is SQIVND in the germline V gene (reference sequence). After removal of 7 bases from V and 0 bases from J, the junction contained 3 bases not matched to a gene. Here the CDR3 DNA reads TGTGCCAGTAAGAGCGGGAGGGCCTCCTACGAGCAGTACTTC. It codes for CASKSGRASYEQYF. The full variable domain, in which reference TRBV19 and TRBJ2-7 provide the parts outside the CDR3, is DGGITQSPKYLFRKEGQNVTLSCEQNLNHDAMYWYRQDPGQGLRLIYYSQIVNDFQKGDIAEGYSVSREKKESFPLTVTSAQKNPTAFYLCASKSGRASYEQYFGPGTRLTVT.

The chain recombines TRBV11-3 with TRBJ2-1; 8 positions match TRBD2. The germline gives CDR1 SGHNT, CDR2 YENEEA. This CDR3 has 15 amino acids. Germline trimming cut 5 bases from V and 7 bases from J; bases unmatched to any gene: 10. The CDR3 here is CASSPSPSGGNEQFF. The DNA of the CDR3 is TGTGCCAGCAGCCCATCGCCCAGCGGGGGTAATGAGCAGTTCTTC.

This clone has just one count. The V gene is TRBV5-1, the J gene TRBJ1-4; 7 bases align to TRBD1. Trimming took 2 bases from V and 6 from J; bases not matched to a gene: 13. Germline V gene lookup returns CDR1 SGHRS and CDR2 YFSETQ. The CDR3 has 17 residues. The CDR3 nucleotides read TGCGCCAGCAGCTTAAGCGTCCAGGGGGGCGCGGATGAAAAACTGTTTTTT. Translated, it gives CASSLSVQGGADEKLFF.

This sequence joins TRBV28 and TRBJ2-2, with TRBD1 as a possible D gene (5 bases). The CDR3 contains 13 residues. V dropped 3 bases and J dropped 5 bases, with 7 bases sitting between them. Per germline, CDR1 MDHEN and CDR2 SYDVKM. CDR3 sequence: CASSLAGTGELFF. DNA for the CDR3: TGTGCCAGCAGTTTGGCAGGGACCGGGGAGCTGTTTTTT.

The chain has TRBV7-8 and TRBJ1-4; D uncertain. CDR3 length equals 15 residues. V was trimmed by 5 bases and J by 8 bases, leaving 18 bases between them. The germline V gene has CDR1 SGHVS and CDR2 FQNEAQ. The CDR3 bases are TGTGCCAGCAGCGATTCCGGGAGAGAGAGGGAAAAACTGTTTTTT. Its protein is CASSDSGREREKLFF.

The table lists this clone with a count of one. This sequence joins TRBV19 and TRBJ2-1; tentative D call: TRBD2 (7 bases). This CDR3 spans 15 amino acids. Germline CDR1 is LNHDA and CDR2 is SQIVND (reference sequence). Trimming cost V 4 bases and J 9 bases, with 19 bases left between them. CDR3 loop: CASSNREGLQGEQFF. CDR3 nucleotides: TGTGCCAGTAGTAACAGGGAGGGCCTACAAGGTGAGCAGTTCTTC.

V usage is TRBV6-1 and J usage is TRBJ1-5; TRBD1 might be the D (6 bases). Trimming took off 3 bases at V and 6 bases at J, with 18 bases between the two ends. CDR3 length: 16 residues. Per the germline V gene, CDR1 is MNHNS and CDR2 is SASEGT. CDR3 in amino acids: CASSEIRRVGGQPQHF. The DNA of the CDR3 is TGTGCCAGCAGTGAGATTCGGCGGGTAGGGGGTCAGCCCCAGCATTTT.

The CDR3 DNA reads as TGTGCCAGCAGCCTATCTCCGGGACAGGGGGAACAGACCCAGTACTTC. As protein: CASSLSPGQGEQTQYF. The chain carries TRBV7-2 and TRBJ2-5, with 11 nucleotides matching TRBD1. With 5 bases clipped from V and 6 bases from J, the junction kept 11 bases outside the gene matches. This CDR3 has 16 residues. Germline-derived CDR1 and CDR2 are SGHTA and FQGNSA.

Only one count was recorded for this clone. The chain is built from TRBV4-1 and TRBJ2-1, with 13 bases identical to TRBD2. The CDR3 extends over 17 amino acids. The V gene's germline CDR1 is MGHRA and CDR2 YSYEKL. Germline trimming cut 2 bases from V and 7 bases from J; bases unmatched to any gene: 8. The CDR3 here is CASSQLRTSGGRNEQFF. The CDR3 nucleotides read TGCGCCAGCAGCCAACTCCGGACTAGCGGGGGTCGTAATGAGCAGTTCTTC.

The CDR3 DNA follows: TGTGCCAGCCTCCCCGTCACGGGAGTAGTGCAGTACTTC. This encodes CASLPVTGVVQYF. The chain recombines TRBV2 with TRBJ2-7; maybe TRBD2 (6 bases). In germline, CDR1 is SNHLY, CDR2 FYNNEI. Trimming shortened V by 8 bases and J by 9 bases, and 20 bases separated the two germline ends. This CDR3 contains 13 residues.

DNA for the CDR3: TGTGCCAGCAGCGTAGCGCAGGGGGTCCAAGAGACCCAGTACTTC. Protein: CASSVAQGVQETQYF. This chain uses TRBV9 with TRBJ2-5; TRBD1 matches 7 bases. Germline V gene sequence: CDR1 SGDLS, CDR2 YYNGEE. The CDR3 has 15 residues. V gave up 0 bases and J gave up 1 base; unmatched junction bases: 3.